The T cell receptor beta chain under discussion was sequenced for a study of post-analysis software for immune sequencing data. Turning to the study itself: Patients with relapsing-remitting, secondary progressive and progressive-relapsing multiple sclerosis courses were all represented. General study findings and limits: The F measure placed samples prepared in the same batch into strongly shared clusters. When compared against controls, multiple sclerosis patients showed significantly lower normalized Chao1 diversity.

Libraries were made from TCR beta cDNA, and they carried unique molecular identifiers. Via MiXCR, TCRdb re-called the PCR reads, giving one row per CDR3 protein. The sample includes some 500,000 distinct CDR3 sequences, over 35% seen only once; the top ten take about 12%. Regarding this clonotype: Its antigen remains unknown.

The sequencing sample was made of blood. The TCR comes from a girl under 18 with multiple sclerosis.

The CDR3 DNA is TGTGCCAGCAGTTACTCGTGGAGCGGAACAATTTACGTGCAGTACTTC. Translating it yields CASSYSWSGTIYVQYF. The rearrangement links TRBV6-6 to TRBJ2-5, with a tentative D call TRBD2 (5 bases). The V gene lost 0 bases and the J gene lost 11 bases, with 22 bases spanning the gap. Germline CDR1 and CDR2: MNHNY and SVGAGI (reference sequence). CDR3 length equals 16 residues.